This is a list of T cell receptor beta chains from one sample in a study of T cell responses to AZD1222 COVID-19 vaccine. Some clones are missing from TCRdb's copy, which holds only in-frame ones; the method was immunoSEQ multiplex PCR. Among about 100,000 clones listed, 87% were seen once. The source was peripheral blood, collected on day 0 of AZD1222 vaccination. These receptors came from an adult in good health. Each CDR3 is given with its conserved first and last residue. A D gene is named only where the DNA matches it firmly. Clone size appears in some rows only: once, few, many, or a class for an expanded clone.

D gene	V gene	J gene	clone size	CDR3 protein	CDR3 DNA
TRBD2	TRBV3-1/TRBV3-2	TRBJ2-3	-	CASSQAALAGGSTDTQYF	TGTGCCAGCAGCCAAGCCGCTCTAGCGGGGGGGAGCACAGATACGCAGTATTTT
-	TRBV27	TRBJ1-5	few	CASREGGTTNNQPQHF	TGTGCCAGCAGGGAGGGCGGGACTACTAACAATCAGCCCCAGCATTTT
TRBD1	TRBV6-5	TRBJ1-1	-	CASSFRQGNTEAFF	TGTGCCAGCAGTTTCCGACAGGGAAACACTGAAGCTTTCTTT
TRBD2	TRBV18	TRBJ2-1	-	CASSPRLAGEYNEQFF	TGTGCCAGCTCACCACGACTAGCGGGGGAATACAATGAGCAGTTCTTC
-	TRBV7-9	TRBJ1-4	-	CASSLEGVTTNEKLFF	TGTGCCAGCAGCTTAGAAGGGGTAACAACTAATGAAAAACTGTTTTTT
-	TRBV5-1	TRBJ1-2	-	CASSLGGSYGYTF	TGCGCCAGCAGCCTTGGGGGGTCTTATGGCTACACCTTC
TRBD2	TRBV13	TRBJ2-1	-	CASRRGGSYNEQFF	TGTGCCAGCAGGCGGGGGGGCTCCTACAATGAGCAGTTCTTC
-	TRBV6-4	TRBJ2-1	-	CASSSQESSYNEQFF	TGTGCCAGCAGCTCACAGGAAAGCTCCTACAATGAGCAGTTCTTC
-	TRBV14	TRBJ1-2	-	CASSLSAGYGYTF	TGTGCCAGCAGCCTTTCCGCAGGATATGGCTACACCTTC
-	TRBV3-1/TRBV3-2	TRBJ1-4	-	CASSPQRGGAEKLFF	TGTGCCAGCAGCCCCCAAAGAGGGGGTGCTGAAAAACTGTTTTTT
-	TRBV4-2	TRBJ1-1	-	CASSQETELNTEAFF	TGTGCCAGCAGCCAAGAAACAGAGCTTAACACTGAAGCTTTCTTT
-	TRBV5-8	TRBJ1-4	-	CASSFGTLAGKLFF	TGTGCCAGCAGCTTCGGGACCCTGGCCGGAAAACTGTTTTTT
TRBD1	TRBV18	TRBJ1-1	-	CASSPYRDRAEHTEAFF	TGTGCCAGCTCACCATACCGGGACAGGGCGGAGCACACTGAAGCTTTCTTT
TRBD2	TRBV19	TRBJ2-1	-	CASSNLPGLAGGPRVNEQFF	TGTGCCAGTAGTAACCTGCCGGGACTAGCGGGGGGCCCCCGAGTCAATGAGCAGTTCTTC
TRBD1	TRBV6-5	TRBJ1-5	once	CASSRGTGVQPQHF	TGTGCCAGCAGTAGAGGGACAGGGGTTCAGCCCCAGCATTTT
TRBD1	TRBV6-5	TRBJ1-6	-	CASSYDGTGLNSPLHF	TGTGCCAGCAGTTACGACGGGACAGGACTGAATTCACCCCTCCACTTT
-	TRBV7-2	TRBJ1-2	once	CASSSQRNQGYTF	TGTGCCAGCAGCTCCCAGCGAAATCAGGGCTACACCTTC
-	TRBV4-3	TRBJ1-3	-	CASSQDRGRTVSGNTIYF	TGCGCCAGCAGCCAAGATCGTGGACGGACGGTCTCTGGAAACACCATATATTTT
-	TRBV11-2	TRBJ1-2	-	CASSLAPGQGYGYTF	TGTGCCAGCAGCTTAGCACCGGGGCAGGGCTATGGCTACACCTTC
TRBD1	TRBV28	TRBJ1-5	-	CAMGQSNQPQHF	TGTGCCATGGGACAGAGCAATCAGCCCCAGCATTTT
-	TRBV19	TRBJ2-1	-	CASSMGRSGSNEQFF	TGTGCCAGTAGTATGGGGCGTTCGGGGTCCAATGAGCAGTTCTTC
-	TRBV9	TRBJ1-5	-	CASSPSADQPQHF	TGTGCCAGCAGCCCCTCGGCAGATCAGCCCCAGCATTTT
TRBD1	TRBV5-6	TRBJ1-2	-	CASRDSGGPNYGYTF	TGTGCCAGCAGAGATTCAGGGGGTCCTAACTATGGCTACACCTTC
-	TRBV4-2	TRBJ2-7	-	CASSQDARALGEQYF	TGTGCCAGCAGCCAAGATGCCAGGGCCCTCGGTGAGCAGTACTTC
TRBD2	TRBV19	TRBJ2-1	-	CASSFTSGGRHEQFF	TGTGCCAGTAGTTTTACTAGCGGGGGCCGCCATGAGCAGTTCTTC
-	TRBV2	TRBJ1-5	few	CASSAATYSNQPQHF	TGTGCCAGCAGTGCGGCCACTTATAGCAATCAGCCCCAGCATTTT
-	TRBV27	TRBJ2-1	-	CASRVTVLHQNEQFF	TGTGCCAGCAGAGTTACAGTCCTACACCAAAATGAGCAGTTCTTC
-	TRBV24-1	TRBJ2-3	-	CATSDYSDTQYF	TGTGCCACCAGTGATTATTCAGATACGCAGTATTTT
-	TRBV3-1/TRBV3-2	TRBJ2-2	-	CASSHRVNTGELFF	TGTGCCAGCAGCCACAGGGTGAACACCGGGGAGCTGTTTTTT
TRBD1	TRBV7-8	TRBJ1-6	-	CASSRDRGNSPLHF	TGTGCCAGCAGCCGGGACAGGGGTAATTCACCCCTCCACTTT
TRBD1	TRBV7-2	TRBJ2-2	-	CASSLGTGNTGELFF	TGTGCCAGCAGCTTAGGGACAGGGAACACCGGGGAGCTGTTTTTT
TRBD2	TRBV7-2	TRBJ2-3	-	CASSSGLAGGTDTQYF	TGTGCCAGCAGCTCCGGACTAGCGGGGGGGACAGATACGCAGTATTTT
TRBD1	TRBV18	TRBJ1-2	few	CASSQDRDPYGYTF	TGTGCCAGCTCACAGGACAGGGATCCTTATGGCTACACCTTC
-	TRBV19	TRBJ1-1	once	CASSMGNGGTPAREAEAFF	TGTGCCAGTAGTATGGGCAATGGTGGGACTCCTGCACGGGAGGCTGAAGCTTTCTTT
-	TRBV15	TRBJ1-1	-	CATSNSYGTEAFF	TGTGCCACCAGCAACTCTTACGGGACTGAAGCTTTCTTT
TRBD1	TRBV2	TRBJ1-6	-	CASKRGQGSYNSPLHF	TGTGCCAGCAAAAGGGGACAGGGGAGTTATAATTCACCCCTCCACTTT
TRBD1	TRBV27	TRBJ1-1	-	CASSSRTGGDTEAFF	TGTGCCAGCAGTTCGAGGACAGGGGGGGACACTGAAGCTTTCTTT
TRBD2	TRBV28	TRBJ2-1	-	CATLLAGVVGEQFF	TGTGCCACCCTACTGGCGGGGGTTGTGGGTGAGCAGTTCTTC
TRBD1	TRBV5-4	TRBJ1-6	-	CASSPSGGMNSPLHF	TGTGCCAGCAGCCCCTCAGGGGGCATGAATTCACCCCTCCACTTT
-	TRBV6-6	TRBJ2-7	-	CASSYVGGSSYEQYF	TGTGCCAGCAGTTACGTTGGGGGGAGCTCCTACGAGCAGTACTTC
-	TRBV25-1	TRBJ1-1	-	CASSVADNTEAFF	TGTGCCAGCAGTGTGGCGGATAACACTGAAGCTTTCTTT
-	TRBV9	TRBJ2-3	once	CASSVNPHTDTQYF	TGTGCCAGCAGCGTAAATCCCCACACAGATACGCAGTATTTT
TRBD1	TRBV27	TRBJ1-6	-	CASSLSRDSYSPLHF	TGTGCCAGCAGTTTATCCCGGGACAGTTATTCACCCCTCCACTTT
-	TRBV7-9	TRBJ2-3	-	CASSPPGTEVTDTQYF	TGTGCCAGCAGCCCCCCAGGTACGGAGGTGACAGATACGCAGTATTTT
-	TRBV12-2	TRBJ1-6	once	CASRLGLGMGGSYNSPLHF	TGTGCAAGTCGCTTAGGATTGGGGATGGGGGGCTCCTATAATTCACCCCTCCACTTT
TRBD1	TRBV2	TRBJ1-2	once	CATSTGFDGYTF	TGTGCCACCTCGACAGGGTTCGATGGCTACACCTTC
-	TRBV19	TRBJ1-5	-	CASSFGNNQPQHF	TGTGCCAGTAGTTTCGGAAACAATCAGCCCCAGCATTTT
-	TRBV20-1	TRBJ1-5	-	CSASSGYESSNQPQHF	TGCAGTGCTAGTTCAGGGTATGAGTCTAGCAATCAGCCCCAGCATTTT
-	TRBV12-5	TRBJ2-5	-	CAPGQETQYF	TGTGCTCCAGGTCAAGAGACCCAGTACTTC
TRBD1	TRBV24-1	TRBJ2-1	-	CATSDGTDNEQFF	TGTGCCACCAGTGATGGGACAGATAATGAGCAGTTCTTC
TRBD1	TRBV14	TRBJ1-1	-	CASSQDRPLGQPGGGEAFF	TGTGCCAGCAGCCAAGATAGGCCCCTGGGACAGCCAGGCGGGGGTGAAGCTTTCTTT
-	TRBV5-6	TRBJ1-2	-	CASSPTGINYGYTF	TGTGCCAGCAGCCCCACAGGGATTAACTATGGCTACACCTTC
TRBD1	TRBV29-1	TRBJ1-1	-	CSVQKGAAEAFF	TGCAGCGTCCAAAAGGGGGCCGCTGAAGCTTTCTTT
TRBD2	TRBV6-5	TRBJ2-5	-	CASPGGGAQETQYF	TGTGCCAGTCCCGGGGGGGGAGCCCAAGAGACCCAGTACTTC
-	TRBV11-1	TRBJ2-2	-	CASSLRDIGTGELFF	TGTGCCAGCAGCTTACGGGACATCGGCACCGGGGAGCTGTTTTTT
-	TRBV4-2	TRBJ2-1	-	CASSGTQGYNEQFF	TGTGCCAGCAGCGGGACTCAAGGGTACAATGAGCAGTTCTTC
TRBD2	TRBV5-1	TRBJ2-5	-	CASSLLTSWFETQYF	TGCGCCAGCAGCTTGCTGACTAGCTGGTTTGAGACCCAGTACTTC